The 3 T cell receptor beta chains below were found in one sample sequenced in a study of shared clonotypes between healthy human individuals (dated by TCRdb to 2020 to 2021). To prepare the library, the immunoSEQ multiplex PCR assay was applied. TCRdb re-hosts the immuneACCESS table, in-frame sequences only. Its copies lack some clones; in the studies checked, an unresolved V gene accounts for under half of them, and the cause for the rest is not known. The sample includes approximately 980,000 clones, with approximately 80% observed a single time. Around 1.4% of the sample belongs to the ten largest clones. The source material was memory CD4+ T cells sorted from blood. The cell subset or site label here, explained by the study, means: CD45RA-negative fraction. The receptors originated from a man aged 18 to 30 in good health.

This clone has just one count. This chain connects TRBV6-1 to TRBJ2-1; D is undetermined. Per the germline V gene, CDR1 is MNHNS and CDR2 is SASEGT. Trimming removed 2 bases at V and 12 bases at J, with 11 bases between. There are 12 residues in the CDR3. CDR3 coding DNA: TGTGCCAGCAGTGAATTATTAAGGGTGCAGTTCTTC. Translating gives CASSELLRVQFF.

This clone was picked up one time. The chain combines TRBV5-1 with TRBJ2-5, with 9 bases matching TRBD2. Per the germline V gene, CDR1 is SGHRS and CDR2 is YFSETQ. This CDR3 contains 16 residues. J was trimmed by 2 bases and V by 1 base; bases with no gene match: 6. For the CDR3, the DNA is TGCGCCAGCAGCTTGACGGCTAGCGGGATTCAAGAGACCCAGTACTTC. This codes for CASSLTASGIQETQYF.

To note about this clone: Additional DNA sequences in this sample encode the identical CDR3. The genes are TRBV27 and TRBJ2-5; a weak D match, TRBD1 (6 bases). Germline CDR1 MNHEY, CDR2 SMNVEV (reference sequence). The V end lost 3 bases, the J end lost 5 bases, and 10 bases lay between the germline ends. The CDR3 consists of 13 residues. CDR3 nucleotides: TGTGCCAGCAGTTTTCAGGGGCGGGAGACCCAGTACTTC. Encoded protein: CASSFQGRETQYF.